Shown below are 5 T cell receptor beta chains from a single sample sequenced in a study of cytomegalovirus exposure and HLA in healthy donors. PCR used 60 Vbeta primers and 13 Jbeta primers. The repertoire was sequenced with immunoSEQ multiplex PCR; TCRdb's copy has only in-frame clones and lacks some. The data hold 150,000 to 250,000 clones, with 79% observed a single time. Input material: PBMCs. The receptors originated from a girl between 10 and 17 years old in good health and CMV-seropositive.

The CDR3 nucleotides are TGCAGTTCAGGGGGGTACAATGAGCAGTTCTTC. It encodes CSSGGYNEQFF. This rearrangement joins TRBV20-1 to TRBJ2-1; D might be TRBD1 (7 bases). V was trimmed by 8 bases and J by 4 bases, leaving 9 bases between them. The germline gives CDR1 DFQATT, CDR2 SNEGSKA (reference sequence). CDR3 length: 11 residues.

Turning to this clone: Other DNA sequences in this specimen translate into the identical CDR3. The gene calls are TRBV11-3 and TRBJ1-4; no firm D call. The V and J ends lost 4 bases and 8 bases respectively, with 11 bases between them. This CDR3 spans 13 amino acids. Per germline, CDR1 SGHNT and CDR2 YENEEA. CDR3 nucleotide sequence: TGTGCCAGCAGCTCTCCGGGTGTGGAAAAACTGTTTTTT. Encoded protein: CASSSPGVEKLFF.

The V gene is TRBV5-1, the J gene TRBJ2-6, with TRBD1 as a possible D gene (6 bases). Trimming shortened V by 0 bases and J by 2 bases, and 6 bases separated the two germline ends. The CDR3 has 15 amino acids. Germline CDR1 reads SGHRS; CDR2 reads YFSETQ. The CDR3 DNA reads as TGCGCCAGCAGCTTGGAGGGGGCTGGGGCCAACGTCCTGACTTTC. It specifies CASSLEGAGANVLTF.

This clone has just one count. V and J are TRBV11-2 and TRBJ1-1; 8 bases match TRBD1. The J segment lost 2 bases and the V segment lost 1 base, leaving 6 bases of the junction unmatched. Germline CDR1 SGHAT, CDR2 FQNNGV. The CDR3 extends over 16 amino acids. The CDR3, as DNA: TGTGCCAGCAGCTTAGGTAGGACAGGGAGTAACACTGAAGCTTTCTTT. Translated: CASSLGRTGSNTEAFF. Supplemented by reference TRBV11-2 and TRBJ1-1, the full variable domain reads EAGVAQSPRYKIIEKRQSVAFWCNPISGHATLYWYQQILGQGPKLLIQFQNNGVVDDSQLPKDRFSAERLKGVDSTLKIQPAKLEDSAVYLCASSLGRTGSNTEAFFGQGTRLTVV.

This chain uses TRBV5-6 with TRBJ2-1; 9 bases fit TRBD1. Trimming removed 4 bases from V and 6 bases from J; junction bases left unmatched: 14. Per germline, CDR1 SGHDT and CDR2 YYEEEE. This CDR3 is 17 amino acids long. DNA of the CDR3: TGTGCCAGCAGCAACCAGAAGAGGACAGGGGTACCCAATGAGCAGTTCTTC. Its protein is CASSNQKRTGVPNEQFF.